This T cell receptor beta chain derives from a study of CD8+ T cells in alopecia areata. As the sequencing template, cDNA was produced by extracting RNA and reverse transcribing it. Measured with immunoSEQ multiplex PCR; TCRdb has only the in-frame clones, and not every one. The sample has approximately 180,000 clones; about 65% are singletons. This clone showed up just a few times. The antigen is not known. Indicated treatment: oral pan-JAK inhibitor, 5-10 mg twice daily. Study-wide results and caveats: Scalp samples also yield sequences from resident alphabeta T cells of normal skin. Lesional scalp, notably in alopecia totalis/universalis, had clonality above that of normal scalp.

Specimen: CD4+ T cells sorted from blood, collected between weeks 47 and 50, from a patient treated with tofacitinib. The sequence came from a human donor with alopecia areata.

CDR3 nucleotides: TGTGCCTGGAGTCTCTGGGGGGGCTATGGCTACACCTTC. Translating it yields CAWSLWGGYGYTF. The rearrangement joins TRBV30 to TRBJ1-2, with D maybe TRBD1 (5 bases). CDR3 length: 13 residues. Between the trimmed V and J ends, which lost 2 bases and 4 bases, there was a span of 11 bases. Germline assignment: CDR1 GTSNPN and CDR2 SVGIG (reference sequence).